Sequencing of this TCR beta chain was carried out in a study of CD8 T cells in Susac syndrome. The sequenced target, TCR beta, came from blood CD8+ and CD4+ T cells. It was treatment-naive patients with stable or active relapsing-remitting disease who made up the multiple sclerosis controls. A word on this clonotype: The antigen remains undetermined.

An amount of RNA that ranged from roughly 0.45 to 1 ug was reverse transcribed with random hexamers. Coverage of TCR beta CDR3 amplification by immunoSEQ multiplex PCR extended to 54 Vbeta and 13 Jbeta. TCRdb used MiXCR to reprocess the immunoSEQ multiplex PCR reads, holding one entry per CDR3 protein. The sample holds fewer than 150,000 distinct CDR3 sequences, around 90% seen once. This CDR3 is built from 11 residues. Germline loops: CDR1 GTSNPN, CDR2 SVGIG (reference sequence). Trimming stripped 2 bases from V and 6 bases from J, with 8 bases between. Study results and caveats: The relatively small number of individuals in the TCR sequencing and HLA analysis was acknowledged by the study.

This chain connects TRBV30 to TRBJ2-7; D is uncertain. This clonotype was sampled from a human donor with multiple sclerosis. The sample was CD8+ T cells from PBMCs. For the CDR3, the DNA is TGTGCCTGGAGTCTCGGCGGCGAGCAGTACTTC. Its translation is CAWSLGGEQYF.